The source of this T cell receptor beta chain is a study of blood T cell repertoires in COVID-19 (TCRdb year 2020). For the study in its entirety: Samples covering the acute and convalescent phases of COVID-19 were provided by collaborators in the United States, Italy and Spain. The material from the prospective study consisted of cDNA or gDNA derived from T cells, B-cell-depleted T cells, or PBMCs. The dataset comprised deeply sampled blood TCRbeta repertoires from subjects exposed to, actively infected with, or recovered from COVID-19. A freely available public database, intended as a resource for researchers studying the immune response to SARS-CoV-2, is where the repertoires were released. The samples were drawn from the first 160 participants of the ongoing ImmuneRACE study and from some 1,300 subjects provided by 6 global collaborators. The sample metadata nearly always contained a de-identified subject ID, COVID-19 status, age in years and sex. Where HLA class I and class II types were available, the types were taken from metadata supplied by the sample provider, not from assay-based typing. Results and caveats for the whole study, not just this receptor: The quantity of clinical and demographic metadata differed by source and by participant and was supplied without curation.

TCRbeta CDR3 regions were amplified from genomic DNA using the immunoSEQ Assay, a bias-controlled multiplex PCR. In the paper's pipeline: Nucleated cell counts per sample were estimated from amplification of reference gene primers within the assay. Sequence reads were collapsed and filtered to measure the absolute abundance of every unique TCRbeta CDR3 rearrangement. For each sample, productive Simpson clonality was calculated by taking the square root of Simpson's diversity index across productive rearrangements. TCRdb limited this immuneACCESS table to in-frame rearrangements with V and J called. A share of clones is missing; checked studies link under half to unresolved V genes, and the rest is unexplained. Clonal size and the V and J genes are those of that table, whereas D and trimming came from the DNA. The sample contains roughly 370,000 clones, approximately 87% of them found a single time. The top ten constitute roughly 9.4% of the sample.

Participants in the prospective study were aged about 18 to 89 years, lived in under 30 United States geographic areas, and enrolled through a virtual design. In the prospective study, cohorts were assigned on the basis of participant-reported clinical history obtained from a screening survey and a study questionnaire. ImmuneRACE Cohort 3 recovered participants were defined by two consecutive negative NP/OP PCR tests, healthcare professional clearance, or symptom resolution. Each participant in the prospective study had whole blood, serum and a nasopharyngeal or oropharyngeal swab collected by mobile phlebotomists. Additional blood draws and questionnaires over a roughly two-month period could optionally be provided by prospective study participants. Before DNA extraction, prospective study blood samples were shipped either frozen or at room temperature. CDR1 and CDR2, looked up from the germline V gene (reference sequence), are LGHDT and YNNKEL. Relative to germline, V is missing 8 bases and J is missing 4 bases, with 13 bases of the junction outside any gene match. Its CDR3 holds 16 amino acids, cysteine through phenylalanine. Only the CDR3 DNA stays, 48 bases, in frame from base 1.

Comments on this clone: Its antigen remains undetermined. No much larger clone is present one base from it, and per-base qualities are unavailable.

What was sequenced was PBMCs or T cells enriched from blood (not recorded which). This TCR came from a woman aged 50 to 65 who had recovered from COVID-19. The sequence joins TRBV3-1 (or the pseudogene TRBV3-2) to TRBJ2-5, with 10 bases in between that match TRBD2. The DNA reads as follows: TGTGCCAGCGGGTTAGCGGGGGGCCTCGGGGTAGAGACCCAGTACTTC. It specifies CASGLAGGLGVETQYF.